This TCR beta chain appears in the sequencing data of a study of early T cells in non-severe SARS-CoV-2 infection. The ends were cut back, 2 bases at V and 1 base at J, with 2 bases in the middle. The CDR3 is 13 residues long. From germline, CDR1 is MDHEN and CDR2 SYDVKM. TCRdb reanalysed the 5' RACE reads using MiXCR and keeps one entry per CDR3 protein. The repertoire consists of roughly 72,000 distinct CDR3 sequences, with roughly 13% occurring once and the leading ten covering about 1.1%. The chain has TRBV28 and TRBJ2-2; the D is unclear. The receptor's source is an adult who was a healthcare worker with PCR-confirmed SARS-CoV-2 infection or an uninfected control (not recorded which). The specimen sequenced was whole blood. The DNA of the CDR3 is TGTGCCAGCAGTTTACAGAACACCGGGGAGCTGTTTTTT. Translated, it gives CASSLQNTGELFF.